This TCR beta chain came from a study of pediatric ulcerative colitis. Study details: Six or seven patients showed pancolitis and two showed left-sided colitis. Study-level results: Ulcerative colitis patients shared more blood-rectal clones than controls.

Clones were sequenced by immunoSEQ multiplex PCR, and TCRdb holds only the in-frame ones, with some missing. This sample has roughly 23,000 clones, with about two thirds found just once. Concerning this clone: What it binds is not known.

During colonoscopy, one to two rectal pinch biopsies were collected. The sequenced sample consisted of gut tissue. This sequence originates from a boy aged 5-17 years with severe ulcerative colitis.

CDR3 in amino acids: CASSPKGAYGYTF. The CDR3 DNA reads as TGTGCCAGCAGCCCCAAGGGGGCTTATGGCTACACCTTC. This chain joins TRBV14 and TRBJ1-2; TRBD1 agrees at 7 bases. The CDR3 contains 13 residues. J lost 5 bases, V lost 4 bases, and 4 bases had no gene match. From germline, CDR1 is SGHDN and CDR2 FVKESK.